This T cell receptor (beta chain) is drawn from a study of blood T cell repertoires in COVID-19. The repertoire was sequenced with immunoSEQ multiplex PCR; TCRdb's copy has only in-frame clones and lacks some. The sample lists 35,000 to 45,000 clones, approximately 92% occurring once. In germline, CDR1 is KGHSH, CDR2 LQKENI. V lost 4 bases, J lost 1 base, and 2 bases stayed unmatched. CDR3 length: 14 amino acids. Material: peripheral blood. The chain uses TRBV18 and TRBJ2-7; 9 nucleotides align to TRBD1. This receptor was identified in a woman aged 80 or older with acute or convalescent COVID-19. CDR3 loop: CASSRDRESYEQYF. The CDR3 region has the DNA TGTGCCAGCTCACGGGACAGGGAGTCCTACGAGCAGTACTTC. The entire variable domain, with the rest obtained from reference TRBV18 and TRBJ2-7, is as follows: NAGVMQNPRHLVRRRGQEARLRCSPMKGHSHVYWYRQLPEEGLKFMVYLQKENIIDESGMPKERFSAEFPKEGPSILRIQQVVRGDSAAYFCASSRDRESYEQYFGPGTRLTVT.